The present TCR beta chain was sequenced within a study of PD-1 blockade in classical Hodgkin lymphoma. Clones were read by immunoSEQ multiplex PCR, and TCRdb kept only the in-frame ones, dropping some. The repertoire has a few thousand clones, nearly 75% of them found once; the top ten carry about 18%. Per germline, CDR1 MNHEY and CDR2 SMNVEV (reference sequence). CDR3 length equals 15 residues. Trimming took 7 bases from V and 8 from J, leaving 23 bases between them. Whole-study findings and limits: Baseline diversity resembling that of newly diagnosed patients was seen in complete responders.

About this clone itself: As yet, its antigen is unknown.

No patient escaped relapse after autologous stem cell transplantation, and brentuximab vedotin exposure varied. Magnetic negative selection of thawed PBMCs yielded the CD8+ T cells. V is TRBV27 and J is TRBJ1-2; D is possibly TRBD1 (5 bases). The TCR comes from a human donor with classical Hodgkin lymphoma. The material sequenced was CD8+ T cells from blood, taken at baseline. The CDR3 nucleotides are TGTGCCAGCACTCCCAGAGGCTGGGGACTGGGGGGCTACACCTTC. Translating gives CASTPRGWGLGGYTF.